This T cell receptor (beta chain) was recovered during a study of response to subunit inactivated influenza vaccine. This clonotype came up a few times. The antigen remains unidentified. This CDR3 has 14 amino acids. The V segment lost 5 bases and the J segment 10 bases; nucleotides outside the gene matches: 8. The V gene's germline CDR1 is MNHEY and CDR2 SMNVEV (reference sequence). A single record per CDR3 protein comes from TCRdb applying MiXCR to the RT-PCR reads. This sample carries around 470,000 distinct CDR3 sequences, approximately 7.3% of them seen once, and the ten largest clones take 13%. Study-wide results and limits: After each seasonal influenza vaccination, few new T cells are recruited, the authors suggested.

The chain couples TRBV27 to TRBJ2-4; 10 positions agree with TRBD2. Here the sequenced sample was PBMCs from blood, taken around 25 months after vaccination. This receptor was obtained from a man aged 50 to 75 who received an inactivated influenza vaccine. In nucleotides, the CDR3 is TGTGCCAGCAGTCCCTCTAGCGGGAGCCGGATTCAGTACTTC. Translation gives CASSPSSGSRIQYF.